This is a list of T cell receptor beta chains from one sample in a study of spatial heterogeneity in lung cancer. TCRdb ran MiXCR on the 5' RACE reads and lists one entry per CDR3 protein. This sample has 20,000 to 30,000 distinct CDR3 sequences, with 8.8% found just once. The sequenced sample was lung tumor tissue, obtained at surgery. The receptors were gathered from a male donor with early-stage non-small cell lung cancer. Both conserved end residues are part of each CDR3. A D gene is named only where the DNA matches it firmly. A clone size is listed for some rows: how often the clone was seen (once, few, many), or a class if it is expanded.

d_call	clone_size	v_call	j_call	cdr3_aa	cdr3_nt
NA	NA	TRBV10-3	TRBJ1-3	CAIASRGISSGNTIYF	TGTGCCATCGCTTCCCGGGGGATCAGCTCTGGAAACACCATATATTTT
NA	NA	TRBV4-1	TRBJ1-6	CASSPSGGGGRGSPLHF	TGCGCCAGCAGCCCGTCTGGGGGAGGGGGTAGAGGATCACCCCTCCACTTT
NA	few	TRBV7-6	TRBJ1-1	CASSLDSYTEAFF	TGTGCCAGCAGCTTGGACAGTTACACTGAAGCTTTCTTT
TRBD1	NA	TRBV6-6	TRBJ2-2	CASRQGMGTGELFF	TGTGCCAGCAGACAGGGGATGGGCACCGGGGAGCTGTTTTTT
NA	many	TRBV5-1	TRBJ2-5	CASRPGRQETQYF	TGCGCCAGCAGACCCGGCAGGCAAGAGACCCAGTACTTC
TRBD1	many	TRBV28	TRBJ1-2	CASSFLDRFYGYTF	TGTGCCAGCAGTTTTTTGGACAGGTTCTATGGCTACACCTTC
TRBD2	few	TRBV5-1	TRBJ2-5	CASSLNRSGVTQETQYF	TGCGCCAGCAGCTTGAATCGGAGCGGGGTGACACAAGAGACCCAGTACTTC
NA	many	TRBV7-3	TRBJ1-1	CASSFNRNTEAFF	TGTGCCAGCAGCTTTAACAGAAACACTGAAGCTTTCTTT
NA	few	TRBV21-1	TRBJ2-5	CASTFPGRGQETQYF	TGTGCCAGCACCTTCCCGGGGCGGGGACAAGAGACCCAGTACTTC
NA	many	TRBV7-9	TRBJ2-3	CASSSLDLPDTQYF	TGTGCCAGCAGTTCCCTGGACCTCCCAGATACGCAGTATTTT
TRBD1	NA	TRBV7-2	TRBJ2-7	CASSLIGTGTSDEQYF	TGTGCCAGCAGCTTAATCGGGACAGGGACTTCAGACGAGCAGTACTTC
TRBD2	many	TRBV30	TRBJ2-7	CASETGLANEQYF	TGTGCCTCCGAAACGGGACTAGCGAACGAGCAGTACTTC
TRBD2	NA	TRBV20-1	TRBJ2-1	CSARGTSVGNEQFF	TGCAGTGCTAGGGGGACTAGCGTTGGGAATGAGCAGTTCTTC
TRBD1	many	TRBV2	TRBJ2-7	CASRDPTGGRVYEQYF	TGTGCCAGCAGAGATCCGACAGGGGGCAGGGTCTACGAGCAGTACTTC
TRBD2	few	TRBV19	TRBJ2-5	CASSGGVKETQYF	TGTGCCAGTAGTGGGGGGGTAAAAGAGACCCAGTACTTC
NA	once	TRBV12-3/TRBV12-4	TRBJ1-5	CASSFNRNQPQHF	TGTGCCAGCAGTTTTAATAGAAATCAGCCCCAGCATTTT
NA	medium-sized	TRBV7-8	TRBJ2-4	CASSLEVAKNIQYF	TGTGCCAGCAGCCTGGAGGTAGCCAAAAACATTCAGTACTTC
NA	many	TRBV30	TRBJ2-4	CAWSVRLAKNIQYF	TGTGCCTGGAGTGTACGTTTAGCCAAAAACATTCAGTACTTC
NA	many	TRBV19	TRBJ1-1	CASSIARTAMNTEAFF	TGTGCCAGTAGTATCGCCAGGACGGCAATGAACACTGAAGCTTTCTTT
NA	many	TRBV13	TRBJ2-6	CASSLSGLTSGANVLTF	TGTGCCAGCAGCTTATCAGGGCTTACGTCTGGGGCCAACGTCCTGACTTTC
TRBD2	many	TRBV6-5	TRBJ2-5	CASSYSRAGEETQYF	TGTGCCAGCAGTTACAGTAGAGCGGGAGAAGAGACCCAGTACTTC
NA	medium-sized	TRBV10-3	TRBJ2-7	CAISESIGQVDYEQYF	TGTGCCATCAGTGAGTCGATTGGCCAAGTAGACTACGAGCAGTACTTC
TRBD1	many	TRBV20-1	TRBJ2-7	CSAPGQGGYEQYF	TGCAGTGCCCCTGGACAGGGTGGCTACGAGCAGTACTTC
NA	NA	TRBV28	TRBJ2-3	CASVATTDTQYF	TGTGCCAGCGTTGCCACCACAGATACGCAGTATTTT
NA	many	TRBV13	TRBJ2-6	CASSLGLLSGANVLTF	TGTGCCAGCAGCTTAGGCCTACTCTCTGGGGCCAACGTCCTGACTTTC
NA	NA	TRBV4-1	TRBJ1-2	CASSHQGRNYGYTF	TGCGCCAGCAGCCATCAGGGGCGAAACTATGGCTACACCTTC
NA	few	TRBV7-2	TRBJ1-3	CASSSERNTIYF	TGTGCCAGCAGCTCGGAACGAAACACCATATATTTT
NA	NA	TRBV7-2	TRBJ2-3	CASSPSYLNTDTQYF	TGTGCCAGCAGTCCTAGCTACCTGAACACAGATACGCAGTATTTT
NA	many	TRBV11-2	TRBJ2-4	CASSLGGVAKNIQYF	TGTGCCAGCAGCTTAGGGGGGGTAGCCAAAAACATTCAGTACTTC
NA	NA	TRBV30	TRBJ1-6	CAWSGLRNSPLHF	TGTGCCTGGAGCGGCTTGAGGAATTCACCCCTCCACTTT
TRBD1	many	TRBV27	TRBJ2-6	CASSLWAGGSGANVLTF	TGTGCCAGCAGTTTATGGGCAGGGGGCTCTGGGGCCAACGTCCTGACTTTC
TRBD2	NA	TRBV6-5	TRBJ2-1	CAATGSLADNNEQFF	TGTGCCGCTACCGGGAGCCTAGCGGATAACAATGAGCAGTTCTTC
TRBD2	many	TRBV7-9	TRBJ2-7	CASSPLAGLSEQYF	TGTGCCAGCAGCCCACTAGCGGGACTGTCCGAGCAGTACTTC